One sample yielded the 2 T cell receptor beta chains listed below, sequenced in a study of T cell repertoires in cytomegalovirus infection. MiXCR, applied by TCRdb to the reads, yields one record per CDR3 protein. The sample has approximately 89,000 distinct CDR3 sequences; 25% to 30% are singletons. No antigen has been assigned to these receptors. The sample in question was CD8+ T cells from cultured PBMCs, obtained from culture after CMV antigen stimulation. All receptors derive from a human donor in good health (CMV status not recorded). Some clones in this sample may be carry-over from other donors' samples.

The sample holds many counts of this clonotype. The V gene is TRBV19, the J gene TRBJ1-2; TRBD1 agrees at 7 bases. V trimming: 1 base; J trimming: 6 bases; junction bases outside the gene matches: 11. This CDR3 has 16 amino acids. Germline V gene sequence: CDR1 LNHDA, CDR2 SQIVND (reference sequence). CDR3: CASSIGPSTGIDGYTF. The CDR3 bases are TGTGCCAGTAGTATAGGTCCGTCGACAGGGATTGATGGCTACACCTTC.

The V and J genes are TRBV4-1 and TRBJ2-1, with D hard to call. Germline V gene data show CDR1 as MGHRA and CDR2 as YSYEKL. With 4 bases removed from V and 5 bases from J, the gap between germline ends came to 9 bases. This CDR3 comprises 13 residues. The CDR3 DNA is TGCGCCAGCAGCCCGGCCGGGCACAATGAGCAGTTCTTC. Its translation is CASSPAGHNEQFF.